The 9 T cell receptor beta chains reported below all come from one sample, sequenced in a study of tissue T cells after allogeneic stem cell transplantation. Data came from immunoSEQ multiplex PCR; TCRdb stores just in-frame clones and leaves some out. The data show roughly 20,000 clones, approximately 69% seen once. Specimen: blood. All receptors come from a female BALB/c mouse in good health. Mouse strain MHC haplotype: H2-d.

To note about this clone: The germline and genes are mouse ones. The read stops 1 residue short of the end of the CDR3; the missing end is completed from the germline J gene. This sequence joins TRBV31 and TRBJ1-2; TRBD1 might be the D (5 bases). The CDR3 is 12 amino acids. The germline V gene encodes CDR1 GKSSPN and CDR2 SITVG. The V gene lost 5 bases and the J gene lost 0 bases, with 7 bases spanning the gap. CDR3 sequence reads: CAWGHTNSDYTF. The part of the CDR3 DNA that was read is TGTGCCTGGGGACATACAAACTCCGACTACACC.

With respect to this clone: The listed genes are named as in mouse. The read comes to an end 1 residue before the CDR3 does, leaving the germline J gene to fill in the end. The chain is built from TRBV2 and TRBJ1-1, with D possibly matching TRBD1 (6 bases). The V gene lost 1 base and the J gene lost 0 bases, with 15 bases spanning the gap. The V gene's germline CDR1 is LGHNA and CDR2 YSYQKL. The CDR3 totals 17 residues. The CDR3 reads CASSQAPPTGSNTEVFF. The DNA read from the CDR3 is TGTGCCAGCAGCCAAGCCCCCCCGACAGGATCAAACACAGAAGTCTTC.

Comments on this clone: These gene names are mouse names. The CDR3 end is not reached by the read, which stops 1 residue before it; the germline J gene fills it in. The J gene is TRBJ2-1, the V gene TRBV13-1; 9 positions agree with TRBD2. Trimming removed 3 bases from V and 0 bases from J; junction bases left unmatched: 1. In germline, CDR1 is NSHNY, CDR2 SYGAGN. This CDR3 has 15 residues. Incomplete CDR3 DNA: TGTGCCAGCAGTGGGGACTGGGTTAACTATGCTGAGCAGTTC. Its translation is CASSGDWVNYAEQF. The CDR3, in full, reads CASSGDWVNYAEQFF.

For this clone: Gene names are mouse gene names. The read finishes 1 residue shy of the CDR3 end, and the germline J gene is used to complete it. The chain carries TRBV31 and TRBJ1-1; no definite D call. Deletions cut 1 base from V and 0 bases from J, with 6 bases between. Germline V gene sequence: CDR1 GKSSPN, CDR2 SITVG. This CDR3 region has 13 residues. This chain's CDR3 is CAWSRDTNTEVFF. The part of the CDR3 DNA that was read is TGTGCCTGGAGTCGAGACACAAACACAGAAGTCTTC.

With respect to this clone: Gene names and germline refer to mouse. This CDR3 is CTCSASGGAREQYF. The DNA read from the CDR3 is TGCACCTGCAGTGCGTCTGGGGGGGCGCGTGAACAGTAC. J is TRBJ2-7 and V is TRBV1, with 10 nucleotides matching TRBD2. The read finishes 1 residue shy of the CDR3 end, and the germline J gene is used to complete it. Germline trimming cut 3 bases from V and 6 bases from J; bases unmatched to any gene: 5. The CDR3 extends over 14 amino acids. Germline values: CDR1 NSQYPW, CDR2 LRSPGD (reference sequence).

Worth noting for this clone: Mouse names are used for the genes. The read halts 1 residue ahead of the CDR3 end, with the missing end drawn from the germline J gene. The rearrangement joins TRBV13-2 to TRBJ2-5; the D gene is possibly TRBD1 (6 bases). Germline loops: CDR1 NNHNN, CDR2 SYGAGS (reference sequence). The V end was cut by 1 base, the J end by 4 bases, with 7 bases between. This CDR3 is 13 amino acids long. The sequenced part of the CDR3 DNA is TGTGCCAGCGGTGATAAGGGGGAAGACACCCAGTAC. Its protein is CASGDKGEDTQY. The CDR3 as a whole reads CASGDKGEDTQYF.

As for this clone: Gene names and germline match the mouse. Read coverage stops 1 residue before the CDR3 terminus; the germline J gene supplies the remainder. The chain couples TRBV19 to TRBJ1-1, with a possible D match to TRBD1 (6 bases). CDR3 length: 13 residues. V was clipped by 5 bases and J by 1 base, with 9 bases between them. CDR1 is FNHDT and CDR2 is SITEND in the germline V gene (reference sequence). The sequenced CDR3 bases are TGTGCCAGCAGCCGGGACAAAAACACAGAAGTCTTC. It is translated as CASSRDKNTEVF. The entire CDR3 reads CASSRDKNTEVFF.

Worth noting for this clone: Gene names refer to mouse genes. The sequenced fragment ends 1 residue before the CDR3 boundary, so the rest is inferred from the germline J gene. The V call is TRBV2, the J call TRBJ2-4, with 8 nucleotides matching TRBD2. Trimming took 2 bases from V and 0 from J; bases not matched to a gene: 1. CDR1 is LGHNA, CDR2 YSYQKL, per germline. CDR3 length: 15 amino acids. Incomplete CDR3 DNA: TGTGCCAGCAGCCAAACTGGGGGTAGTCAAAACACCTTGTAC. This translates into CASSQTGGSQNTLY. The CDR3 as a whole reads CASSQTGGSQNTLYF.

For this clone: Germline and genes here are mouse. Read data end 1 residue before the CDR3 end; the end is taken from the germline J gene. The chain combines TRBV4 with TRBJ2-3, with D perhaps matching TRBD1 (5 bases). CDR3 length: 14 amino acids. The V and J ends lost 3 bases and 2 bases respectively, with 9 bases between them. Germline lookup yields CDR1 LGHDT and CDR2 YNNKQL (reference sequence). CDR3 region: CASSYLTDAETLYF. Incomplete CDR3 DNA: TGTGCCAGCAGCTACTTGACAGATGCAGAAACGCTGTAT.